A selection of T cell receptor beta chains follows, all from one sample in a study of PD-L1 blockade in urothelial cancer. Clones were read by immunoSEQ multiplex PCR, and TCRdb kept only the in-frame ones, dropping some. The profile shows roughly 50,000 clones, nearly 90% of them singletons. Specimen: PBMCs, collected around atezolizumab (anti-PD-L1) treatment. The receptors here all came from a man aged 55 to 70 with urothelial cancer. Both conserved end residues are part of each CDR3. The order of the fields is clone size, J gene, D gene, V gene, CDR3 protein, CDR3 DNA. The D gene is left open where the match is weak. Size tells how often a clone was seen (once, few, many) or the class of an expanded clone, and some rows leave it out.

>-|TRBJ1-2|-|TRBV29-1
CSVEEGRNTF
TGCAGCGTTGAGGAGGGGAGGAACACCTTC
>few|TRBJ1-2|TRBD1|TRBV9
CASSVTGDTMGYTF
TGTGCCAGCAGCGTAACAGGGGATACTATGGGCTACACCTTC
>-|TRBJ2-5|-|TRBV5-5
CASWAPGAGETQYF
TGTGCCAGCTGGGCTCCGGGAGCGGGAGAGACCCAGTACTTC
>-|TRBJ2-7|TRBD1|TRBV11-1
CASSLVLTGGTYEQYF
TGTGCCAGCAGCTTAGTTTTGACAGGGGGCACCTACGAGCAGTACTTC
>-|TRBJ1-4|TRBD1|TRBV11-2
CASSPRQGPVGEKLFF
TGTGCCAGCAGCCCTCGACAGGGCCCGGTGGGTGAAAAACTGTTTTTT
>few|TRBJ2-2|TRBD2|TRBV6-4
CASSLLAGDTGELFF
TGTGCCAGCAGCTTACTAGCGGGGGACACCGGGGAGCTGTTTTTT
>-|TRBJ2-1|TRBD2|TRBV30
CACSGTSGGESSYNEQFF
TGTGCCTGTTCGGGGACTAGCGGGGGAGAGAGCTCCTACAATGAGCAGTTCTTC
>-|TRBJ2-5|TRBD1|TRBV5-1
CASSSLQTGDQETQYF
TGCGCCAGCAGCTCGCTGCAGACAGGGGACCAAGAGACCCAGTACTTC
>-|TRBJ1-5|-|TRBV19
CASSIRRVDSNQPQHF
TGTGCCAGTAGCATTCGACGGGTGGATAGCAATCAGCCCCAGCATTTT
>-|TRBJ2-7|-|TRBV7-6
CASSLGWGVEQYF
TGTGCCAGCAGCTTAGGGTGGGGCGTTGAGCAGTACTTC
>-|TRBJ2-1|-|TRBV19
CASRNIAESSYNEQFF
TGTGCCAGTAGGAACATAGCGGAGTCCTCCTACAATGAGCAGTTCTTC
>-|TRBJ2-1|TRBD1|TRBV5-4
CASSLDRGPYNEQFF
TGTGCCAGCAGCCTGGACAGGGGGCCCTACAATGAGCAGTTCTTC
>-|TRBJ1-2|-|TRBV25-1
CASSEYQVNGYTF
TGTGCCAGCAGTGAATACCAGGTTAATGGCTACACCTTC
>-|TRBJ2-3|TRBD2|TRBV5-4
CASSLVRLAGAYTDTQYF
TGTGCCAGCAGCTTGGTTCGACTAGCGGGGGCCTACACAGATACGCAGTATTTT
>-|TRBJ2-5|-|TRBV2
CANSRQTQETQYF
TGTGCCAATAGCAGACAGACACAAGAGACCCAGTACTTC
>-|TRBJ2-5|-|TRBV7-3
CASSLRRQETQYF
TGTGCCAGCAGCTTACGGAGGCAAGAGACCCAGTACTTC
>-|TRBJ1-1|-|TRBV11-2
CASSLNPEGTEAFF
TGTGCCAGCAGCTTAAACCCGGAGGGCACTGAAGCTTTCTTT
>-|TRBJ2-7|-|TRBV20-1
CSASLQYF
TGCAGTGCTTCCTTGCAGTACTTC
>once|TRBJ2-3|-|TRBV27
CASSFRGDTQYF
TGTGCCAGCAGTTTCCGGGGGGATACGCAGTATTTT
>-|TRBJ2-3|-|TRBV18
CASSPPEGVSTDTQYF
TGTGCCAGCTCACCACCGGAGGGCGTTAGCACAGATACGCAGTATTTT
>-|TRBJ2-7|-|TRBV10-3
CAISESIGRLTPYEQYF
TGTGCCATCAGTGAGTCGATTGGCAGACTGACCCCCTACGAGCAGTACTTC
>-|TRBJ2-1|-|TRBV10-1
CASSGGYDNEQFF
TGCGCCAGCAGTGGGGGCTACGACAATGAGCAGTTCTTC
>-|TRBJ2-3|TRBD2|TRBV7-6
CASSLALSGGGSDTQYF
TGTGCCAGCAGCTTAGCGCTAAGCGGGGGCGGGTCAGATACGCAGTATTTT
>-|TRBJ1-2|TRBD1|TRBV5-1
CASSLLTGGSGYTF
TGCGCCAGCAGCCTCCTGACAGGGGGGTCGGGCTACACCTTC
>-|TRBJ1-1|TRBD1|TRBV19
CASSTPPGGINTEAFF
TGTGCCAGTAGTACTCCCCCAGGGGGGATAAACACTGAAGCTTTCTTT
>few|TRBJ2-3|TRBD2|TRBV15
CATSRDRSGGADTQYF
TGTGCCACCAGCAGAGATAGGTCCGGGGGGGCAGATACGCAGTATTTT
>-|TRBJ2-2|TRBD2|TRBV11-2
CASSLGISGGNTGELFF
TGTGCCAGCAGCTTAGGAATTAGCGGGGGCAACACCGGGGAGCTGTTTTTT
>once|TRBJ2-2|-|TRBV2
CASRNQAGTGELFF
TGTGCCAGCAGAAACCAAGCGGGCACCGGGGAGCTGTTTTTT
>once|TRBJ1-3|TRBD1|TRBV2
CASRDQGQISGNTIYF
TGTGCCAGCAGAGACCAGGGACAGATCTCTGGAAACACCATATATTTT
>-|TRBJ2-7|TRBD2|TRBV11-2
CASSLGVAGSEQYF
TGTGCCAGCAGCTTAGGAGTAGCGGGCTCCGAGCAGTACTTC
>-|TRBJ2-7|TRBD1|TRBV18
CASTRDREGEQYF
TGTGCCAGCACCCGGGACAGGGAGGGGGAGCAGTACTTC
>-|TRBJ2-3|-|TRBV6-5
CASSYSIGLPDTQYF
TGTGCCAGCAGTTACTCGATCGGGTTGCCAGATACGCAGTATTTT
>-|TRBJ2-3|TRBD2|TRBV2
CASTIAGADTQYF
TGTGCCAGCACGATAGCGGGGGCAGATACGCAGTATTTT
>-|TRBJ2-1|TRBD2|TRBV30
CAWSSTRASGYNEQFF
TGTGCCTGGAGCTCCACAAGGGCTAGCGGTTACAATGAGCAGTTCTTC
>-|TRBJ2-4|TRBD1|TRBV18
CASSLGQGVNIQYF
TGTGCCAGCTCCCTGGGACAGGGGGTGAACATTCAGTACTTC
>-|TRBJ2-2|TRBD1|TRBV5-6
CASSKTGIGELFF
TGTGCCAGCAGCAAGACAGGGATCGGGGAGCTGTTTTTT
>once|TRBJ2-1|TRBD1|TRBV9
CASSTRDSSYNEQFF
TGTGCCAGCAGCACCCGGGACAGTTCCTACAATGAGCAGTTCTTC
>-|TRBJ1-5|-|TRBV30
CAWSLGTYSNQPQHF
TGTGCCTGGTCTCTAGGGACATATAGCAATCAGCCCCAGCATTTT
>-|TRBJ2-5|-|TRBV10-3
CAISPILAYSQETQYF
TGTGCCATCAGCCCCATACTAGCATATTCCCAAGAGACCCAGTACTTC
>-|TRBJ2-3|TRBD2|TRBV30
CAWSAGGWSTDTQYF
TGTGCCTGGAGTGCGGGGGGGTGGTCCACAGATACGCAGTATTTT
>-|TRBJ2-2|-|TRBV11-2
CATHPRSNTGELFF
TGTGCCACCCACCCCCGGTCGAACACCGGGGAGCTGTTTTTT
>-|TRBJ2-7|TRBD1|TRBV18
CASTAGTGVYEQYF
TGTGCCAGCACGGCCGGGACAGGGGTATACGAGCAGTACTTC
>-|TRBJ1-3|TRBD1|TRBV23-1
CASSHSPGQGKNSGNTIYF
TGCGCCAGCAGTCATTCACCGGGACAGGGAAAAAACTCTGGAAACACCATATATTTT
>-|TRBJ2-5|TRBD2|TRBV30
CAWSPTSGAARAQYF
TGTGCCTGGAGTCCCACTAGCGGGGCCGCGAGGGCCCAGTACTTC
>-|TRBJ2-5|-|TRBV30
CAWSEDFQETQYF
TGTGCCTGGAGCGAGGACTTCCAAGAGACCCAGTACTTC
>-|TRBJ2-5|-|TRBV25-1
CASSEFRGASETQYF
TGTGCCAGCAGTGAATTTCGGGGAGCCTCGGAGACCCAGTACTTC
>-|TRBJ2-7|-|TRBV10-1
CARTRDCQYEQYF
TGCGCCAGGACGAGGGACTGTCAATACGAGCAGTACTTC
>-|TRBJ1-5|-|TRBV7-2
CASSSDSVVNQPQHF
TGTGCCAGCAGCTCGGACAGTGTGGTTAATCAGCCCCAGCATTTT
>-|TRBJ1-6|TRBD1|TRBV7-6
CASSETGTGAYNSPLHF
TGTGCCAGCAGCGAGACCGGGACAGGGGCTTATAATTCACCCCTCCACTTT